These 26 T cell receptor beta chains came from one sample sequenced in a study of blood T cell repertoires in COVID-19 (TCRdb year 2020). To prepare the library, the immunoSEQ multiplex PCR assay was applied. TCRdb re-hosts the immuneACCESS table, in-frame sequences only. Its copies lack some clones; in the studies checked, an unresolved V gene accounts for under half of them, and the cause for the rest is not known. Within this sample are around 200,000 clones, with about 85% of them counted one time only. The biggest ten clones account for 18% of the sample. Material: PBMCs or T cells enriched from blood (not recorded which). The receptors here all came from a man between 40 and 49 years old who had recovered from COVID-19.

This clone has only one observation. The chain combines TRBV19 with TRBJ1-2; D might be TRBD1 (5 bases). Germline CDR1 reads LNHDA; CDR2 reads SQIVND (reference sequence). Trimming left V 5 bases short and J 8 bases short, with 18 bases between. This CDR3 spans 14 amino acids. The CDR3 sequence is CASSLQGVGYGYTF. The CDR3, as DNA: TGTGCCAGTAGTTTGCAGGGTGTCGGCTACGGCTACACCTTC.

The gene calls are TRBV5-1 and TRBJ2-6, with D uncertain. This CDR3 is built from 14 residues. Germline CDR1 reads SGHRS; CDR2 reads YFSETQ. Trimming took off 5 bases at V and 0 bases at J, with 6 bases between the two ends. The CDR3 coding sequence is TGCGCCAGCAGACCTACCTCTGGGGCCAACGTCCTGACTTTC. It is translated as CASRPTSGANVLTF. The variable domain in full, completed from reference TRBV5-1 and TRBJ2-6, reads KAGVTQTPRYLIKTRGQQVTLSCSPISGHRSVSWYQQTPGQGLQFLFEYFSETQRNKGNFPGRFSGRQFSNSRSEMNVSTLELGDSALYLCASRPTSGANVLTFGAGSRLTVL.

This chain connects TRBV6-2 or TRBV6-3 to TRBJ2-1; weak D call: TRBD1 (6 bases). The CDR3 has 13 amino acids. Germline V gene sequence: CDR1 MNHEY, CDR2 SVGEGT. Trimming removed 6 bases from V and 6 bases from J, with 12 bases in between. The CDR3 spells CASSLGHGNEQFF. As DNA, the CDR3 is TGTGCCAGCAGCTTGGGACACGGCAATGAGCAGTTCTTC.

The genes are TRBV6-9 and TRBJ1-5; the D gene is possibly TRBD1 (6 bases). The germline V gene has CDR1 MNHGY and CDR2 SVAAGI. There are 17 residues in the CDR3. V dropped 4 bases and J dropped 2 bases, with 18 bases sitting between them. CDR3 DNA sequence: TGTGCCAGCAGTTTCAACGAGGGCAGGGGATGCAATCAGCCCCAGCATTTT. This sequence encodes CASSFNEGRGCNQPQHF.

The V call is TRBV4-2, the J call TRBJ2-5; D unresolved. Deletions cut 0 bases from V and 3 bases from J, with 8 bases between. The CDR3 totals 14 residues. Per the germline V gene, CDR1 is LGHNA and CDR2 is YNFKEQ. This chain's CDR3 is CASSQDYLKETQYF. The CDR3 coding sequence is TGTGCCAGCAGCCAAGATTATCTAAAAGAGACCCAGTACTTC.

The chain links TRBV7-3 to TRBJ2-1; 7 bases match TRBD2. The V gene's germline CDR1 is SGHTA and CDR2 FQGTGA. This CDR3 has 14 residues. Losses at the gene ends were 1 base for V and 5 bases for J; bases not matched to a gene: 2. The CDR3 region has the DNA TGTGCCAGCAGCTTAAGCGGGAGCGACAATGAGCAGTTCTTC. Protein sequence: CASSLSGSDNEQFF.

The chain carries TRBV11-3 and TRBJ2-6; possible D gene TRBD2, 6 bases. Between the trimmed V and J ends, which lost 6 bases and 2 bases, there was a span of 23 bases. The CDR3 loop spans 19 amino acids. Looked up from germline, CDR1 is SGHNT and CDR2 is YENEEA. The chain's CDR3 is CASSSTSVIGGAGANVLTF. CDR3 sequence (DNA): TGTGCCAGCAGTTCGACGTCGGTGATCGGGGGAGCTGGGGCCAACGTCCTGACTTTC.

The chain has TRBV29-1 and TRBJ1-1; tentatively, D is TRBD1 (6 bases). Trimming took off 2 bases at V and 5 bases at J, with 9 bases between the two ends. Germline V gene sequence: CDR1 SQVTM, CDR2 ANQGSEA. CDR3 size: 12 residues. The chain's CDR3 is CSVERRGTEAFF. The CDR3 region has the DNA TGCAGCGTTGAACGAAGGGGGACTGAAGCTTTCTTT.

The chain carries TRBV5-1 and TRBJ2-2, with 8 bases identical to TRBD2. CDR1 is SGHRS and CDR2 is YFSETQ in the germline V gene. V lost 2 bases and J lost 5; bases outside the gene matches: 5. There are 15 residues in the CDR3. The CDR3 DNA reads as TGCGCCAGCAGCTTATCCACTAGCGGTACCGGGGAGCTGTTTTTT. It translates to CASSLSTSGTGELFF.

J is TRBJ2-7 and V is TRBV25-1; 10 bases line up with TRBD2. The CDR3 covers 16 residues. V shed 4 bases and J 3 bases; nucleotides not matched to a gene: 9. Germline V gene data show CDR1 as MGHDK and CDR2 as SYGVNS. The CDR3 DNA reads TGTGCCAGCAGTGGTTTTCAGGCTAGCGGGAGCTACGAGCAGTACTTC. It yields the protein CASSGFQASGSYEQYF.

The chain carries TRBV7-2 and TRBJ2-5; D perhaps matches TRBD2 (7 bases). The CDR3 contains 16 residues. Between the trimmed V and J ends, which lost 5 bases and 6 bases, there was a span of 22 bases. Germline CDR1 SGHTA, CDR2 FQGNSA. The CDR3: CASSPPRAGDKKTQYF. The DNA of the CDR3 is TGTGCCAGCAGCCCCCCGAGGGCGGGGGACAAAAAGACCCAGTACTTC.

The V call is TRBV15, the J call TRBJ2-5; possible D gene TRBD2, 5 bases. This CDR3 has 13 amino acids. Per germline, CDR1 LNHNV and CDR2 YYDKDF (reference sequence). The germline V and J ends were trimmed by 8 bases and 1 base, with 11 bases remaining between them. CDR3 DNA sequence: TGTGCCACCGCGCTTCGGGGCCAAGAGACCCAGTACTTC. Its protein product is CATALRGQETQYF.

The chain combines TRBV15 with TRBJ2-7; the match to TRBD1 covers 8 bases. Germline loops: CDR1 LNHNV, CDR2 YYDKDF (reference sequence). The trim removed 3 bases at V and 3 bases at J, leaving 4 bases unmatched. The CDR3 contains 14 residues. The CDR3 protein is CATSSDRGNYEQYF. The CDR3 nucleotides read TGTGCCACCAGCAGCGACAGGGGAAACTACGAGCAGTACTTC.

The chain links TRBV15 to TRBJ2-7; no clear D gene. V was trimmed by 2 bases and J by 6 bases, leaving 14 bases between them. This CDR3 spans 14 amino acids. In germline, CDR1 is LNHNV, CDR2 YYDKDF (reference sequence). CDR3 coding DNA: TGTGCCACCAGCAGAACGCGAAATCGTGGCGAGCAGTACTTC. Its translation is CATSRTRNRGEQYF.

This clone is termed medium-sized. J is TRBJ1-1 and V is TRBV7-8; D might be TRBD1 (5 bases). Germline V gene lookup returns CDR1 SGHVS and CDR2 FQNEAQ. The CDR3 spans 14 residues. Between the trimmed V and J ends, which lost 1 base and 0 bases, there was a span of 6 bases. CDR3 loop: CASSLDRMNTEAFF. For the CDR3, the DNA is TGTGCCAGCAGCTTAGACAGGATGAACACTGAAGCTTTCTTT. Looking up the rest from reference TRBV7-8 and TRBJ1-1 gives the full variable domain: GAGVSQSPRYKVAKRGQDVALRCDPISGHVSLFWYQQALGQGPEFLTYFQNEAQLDKSGLPSDRFFAERPEGSVSTLKIQRTQQEDSAVYLCASSLDRMNTEAFFGQGTRLTVV.

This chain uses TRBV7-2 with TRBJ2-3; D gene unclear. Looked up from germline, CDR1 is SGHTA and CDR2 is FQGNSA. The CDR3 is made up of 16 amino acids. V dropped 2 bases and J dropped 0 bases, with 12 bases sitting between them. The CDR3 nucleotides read TGTGCCAGCAGCTTACGGCCTCCGACTAGCACAGATACGCAGTATTTT. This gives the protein CASSLRPPTSTDTQYF.

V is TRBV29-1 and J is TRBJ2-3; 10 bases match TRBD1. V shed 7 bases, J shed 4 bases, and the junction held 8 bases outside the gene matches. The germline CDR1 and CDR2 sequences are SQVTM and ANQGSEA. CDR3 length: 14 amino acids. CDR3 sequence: CSANPGTGADTQYF. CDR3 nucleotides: TGCAGCGCAAACCCCGGGACAGGGGCAGATACGCAGTATTTT.

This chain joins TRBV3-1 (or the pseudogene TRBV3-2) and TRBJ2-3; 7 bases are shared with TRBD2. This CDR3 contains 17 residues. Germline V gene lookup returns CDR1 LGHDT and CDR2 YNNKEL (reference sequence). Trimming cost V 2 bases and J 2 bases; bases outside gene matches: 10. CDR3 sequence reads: CASSQNPSGTSTDTQYF. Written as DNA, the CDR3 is TGTGCCAGCAGCCAAAACCCTAGCGGTACATCCACAGATACGCAGTATTTT.

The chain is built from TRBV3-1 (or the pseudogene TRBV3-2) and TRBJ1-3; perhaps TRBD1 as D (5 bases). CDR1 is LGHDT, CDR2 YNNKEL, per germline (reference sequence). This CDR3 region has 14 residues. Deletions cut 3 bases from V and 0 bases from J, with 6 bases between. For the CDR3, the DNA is TGTGCCAGCAGCCATGACAGCTCTGGAAACACCATATATTTT. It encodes CASSHDSSGNTIYF.

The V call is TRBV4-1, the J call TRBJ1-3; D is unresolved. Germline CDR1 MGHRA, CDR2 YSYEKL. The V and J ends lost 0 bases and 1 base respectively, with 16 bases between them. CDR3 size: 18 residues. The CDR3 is CASSQDGILMTSGNTIYF. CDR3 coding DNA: TGCGCCAGCAGCCAAGACGGGATCCTGATGACTTCTGGAAACACCATATATTTT.

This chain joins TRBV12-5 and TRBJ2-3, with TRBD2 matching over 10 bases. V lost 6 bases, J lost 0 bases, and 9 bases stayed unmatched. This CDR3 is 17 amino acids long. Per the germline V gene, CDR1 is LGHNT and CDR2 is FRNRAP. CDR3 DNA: TGTGCTAGTGGGGCCGGACTAGCGGCTACTAGCACAGATACGCAGTATTTT. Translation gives CASGAGLAATSTDTQYF.

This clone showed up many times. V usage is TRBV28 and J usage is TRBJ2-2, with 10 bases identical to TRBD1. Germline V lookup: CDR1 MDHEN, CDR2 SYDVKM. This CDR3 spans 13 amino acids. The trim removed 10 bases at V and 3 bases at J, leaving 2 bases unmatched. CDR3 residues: CATGTGDTGELFF. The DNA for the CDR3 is TGTGCCACCGGGACAGGGGACACCGGGGAGCTGTTTTTT.

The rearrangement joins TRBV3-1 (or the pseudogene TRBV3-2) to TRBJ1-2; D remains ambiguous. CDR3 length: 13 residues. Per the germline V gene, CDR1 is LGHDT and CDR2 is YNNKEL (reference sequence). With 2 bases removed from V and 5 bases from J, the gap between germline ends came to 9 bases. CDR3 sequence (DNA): TGTGCCAGCAGCCAACCTCAGGCTTATGGCTACACCTTC. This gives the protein CASSQPQAYGYTF.

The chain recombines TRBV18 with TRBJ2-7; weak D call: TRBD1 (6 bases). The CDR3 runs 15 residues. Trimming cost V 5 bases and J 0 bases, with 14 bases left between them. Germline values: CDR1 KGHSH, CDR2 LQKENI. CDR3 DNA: TGTGCCAGCTCATATACCCGACAGGACTCCTACGAGCAGTACTTC. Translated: CASSYTRQDSYEQYF.

CDR3 protein: CASSLDGTGKETQYF. CDR3 DNA sequence: TGTGCCAGCAGCTTAGATGGGACAGGGAAAGAGACCCAGTACTTC. The V call is TRBV7-9, the J call TRBJ2-5, with 9 nucleotides matching TRBD1. The CDR3 is 15 amino acids. Germline CDR1 reads SEHNR; CDR2 reads FQNEAQ (reference sequence). The V segment lost 1 base and the J segment 3 bases; nucleotides outside the gene matches: 3.

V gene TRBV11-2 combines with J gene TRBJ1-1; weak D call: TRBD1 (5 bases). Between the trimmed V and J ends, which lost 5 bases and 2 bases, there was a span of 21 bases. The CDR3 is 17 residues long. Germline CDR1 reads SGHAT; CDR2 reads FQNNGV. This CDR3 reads CASSAGPATGYNTEAFF. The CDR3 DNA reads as TGTGCCAGCAGCGCAGGGCCAGCAACCGGGTATAACACTGAAGCTTTCTTT.